The 5 T cell receptor beta chains below were found in one sample sequenced in a study of tumor-infiltrating lymphocytes in primary liver carcinoma. Germline DNA was also extracted, and blood RNA was taken from unsorted whole blood. Reverse transcription of approximately 500 ng total RNA with a constant-region primer produced TCR beta cDNA. Nested multiplex PCR, run for three rounds with slightly modified ARM-PCR, yielded TCR beta libraries. Investigators reported that the first two PCR rounds, at around 11 cycles each, used TRBV1-TRBV30 forward primers with a C-beta reverse primer. TCRdb itself ran the multiplex PCR reads through MiXCR, one entry per CDR3 protein. The repertoire holds 320,000 or so distinct CDR3 sequences, with more than 55% as singletons. Sequenced material: peripheral blood. Receptors originate from a man aged 35 to 55 with primary liver carcinoma and hepatitis B virus infection.

The chain recombines TRBV20-1 with TRBJ2-1, with D possibly being TRBD2 (5 bases). This CDR3 has 14 amino acids. Germline V CDR1 and CDR2: DFQATT, SNEGSKA (reference sequence). V was shortened by 2 bases and J by 9 bases, with 17 bases between the two germline ends. Here the CDR3 reads CSARWERDFSEQFF. Here the CDR3 DNA reads TGCAGTGCTAGATGGGAACGGGATTTCAGTGAGCAGTTCTTC.

This clonotype was counted ten times or more. The rearrangement links TRBV6-1 to TRBJ2-5; maybe TRBD1 (6 bases). The V gene lost 6 bases and the J gene lost 5 bases, with 13 bases spanning the gap. Germline CDR1 is MNHNS and CDR2 is SASEGT. The CDR3 runs to 13 residues. DNA of the CDR3: TGTGCCAGCAGCGGGCCAGGGGTGGAGACCCAGTACTTC. This codes for CASSGPGVETQYF.

Note on this clonotype: Possible read error: a much larger clone is one base away. This chain links TRBV12-3 or TRBV12-4 with TRBJ1-2, with D uncertain. The CDR3 length is 12 residues. The CDR3 coding sequence is TGTGCCAGCAGACATCGAAACTATGGCTTCACCTTC. This codes for CASRHRNYGFTF.

For this clonotype: This may come from a read error, since a much larger clone is one base off. This chain uses TRBV6-6 with TRBJ2-5, with 7 bases matching TRBD1. This CDR3 region has 14 residues. CDR1 and CDR2 from the germline V gene are MNHNY and SVGAGI (reference sequence). With V trimmed by 7 bases and J by 5 bases, 10 bases remained unmatched. The CDR3 DNA sequence: TGTGCCAGCAATTTCCGACAGGGAGCGGAGACCCAGTACTTC. Its translation: CASNFRQGAETQYF.

This clonotype occurred many times. The V gene is TRBV5-5, the J gene TRBJ2-3; D is perhaps TRBD1 or TRBD2 (5 bases each). The CDR3 consists of 14 residues. Per germline, CDR1 SGHKS and CDR2 YYEKEE (reference sequence). V was trimmed by 4 bases and J by 2 bases, leaving 11 bases between them. This CDR3 is CASSLRDPTDTQYF. In DNA, the CDR3 is TGTGCCAGCAGCCTCCGGGACCCCACAGATACGCAGTATTTT.